The TCR beta chain under discussion was sequenced for a study of Ad26.COV2.S vaccination and SARS-CoV-2 variants (dated by TCRdb to the early 2020s). At the level of the whole study: Vaccine-arm donors came from COV1001, a multicentre, randomized, double-blind, placebo-controlled phase I-IIa trial of Ad26.COV2.S in healthy adults. TCRbeta repertoire sequencing served as the tool for gauging how specific and how broad the SARS-CoV-2-reactive T cell receptors were following Ad26.COV2.S vaccination. Investigators remained blinded to trial group allocation during experiments and outcome assessment. A total of 32 samples were included in the TCR-sequenced set, comprising roughly 19 Ad26.COV2.S vaccine recipients, 5 placebo recipients and 8 SARS-CoV-2 convalescent individuals. Trial participants were randomized into five groups of five: low-dose or high-dose Ad26.COV2.S given once or twice, or placebo on both occasions. Dosing of Ad26.COV2.S was intramuscular, at either 5x10^10 or 1x10^11 viral particles, delivered as one shot or as two shots spaced 56 days apart.

About this clone itself: What this receptor recognizes is not known. No quality values exist for individual bases; no much larger clone is one base distant.

This sample's treatment or condition label indicates: roughly 19 received Ad26.COV2.S at low or high dose, single or two shots; 5 received placebo; per-sample allocation not given. For vaccine and placebo recipients, the sequenced repertoires came from samples collected on day 63 after the first injection. In Cohort 1b, 20 to 25 adults aged 18-55 years were enrolled at a single site in Boston, USA, between 29 July and 7 August 2020. As a vaccine, Ad26.COV2.S was a replication-incompetent adenovirus type 26 vector that expressed a prefusion-stabilized SARS-CoV-2 spike protein derived from the original Wuhan strain. Deletion took 4 bases off V and 8 bases off J, with a span of 17 bases between the germline ends. The germline V gene (reference sequence) provides CDR1 LGHDT and CDR2 YNNKEL. CDR3 length: 14 amino acids, cysteine to phenylalanine. The CDR3 DNA has 42 bases and is translated from base 1.

Broader findings and caveats from the paper: Comparing responses between vaccine doses or regimens was not something the study was powered to do. Ad26.COV2.S recipients had higher spike-specific TCR breadth than placebo recipients (P = 0.0014). Substantial breadth of spike-specific CD8+ and CD4+ T cell responses was reported after vaccination. According to the authors, total T cell responses may have been underestimated by the TCR breadth and depth analyses. Non-spike TCR breadth was comparable between vaccine and placebo recipients, consistent with the vaccine containing only spike.

The immunoSEQ Assay was the method used to sequence TCRbeta CDR3 regions. After extraction, genomic DNA underwent amplification by bias-controlled multiplex PCR, followed by high-throughput sequencing. In the source study's methods: To quantify the absolute abundance of each unique TCRbeta CDR3 region, sequences were collapsed and filtered. T cell fraction was estimated by normalizing TCRbeta template counts to usable DNA, with usable DNA measured through amplification of reference genes found in all nucleated cells. Repertoire TCRs were annotated as SARS-CoV-2-specific by exact matching of V gene, CDR3 amino acid sequence and J gene to a known reactive TCR set. The reference SARS-CoV-2 TCR set was derived from MIRA and filtered for enrichment in COVID-19-positive ImmuneCODE repertoires, a step that removed public or cross-reactive TCRs. Drawing on the MIRA antigens, annotated TCRs were analysed further at the level of specific ORF or position within ORF. Breadth was defined as the number of annotated unique rearrangements divided by the total number of unique productive rearrangements, and depth was defined as the summed frequency of the annotated unique rearrangements. Two-sided Wilcoxon rank-sum tests were used to compare TCR breadth between groups. Drawn from immuneACCESS, this table holds only the in-frame rearrangements with V and J called that TCRdb kept. Clones are partly lost; checked studies trace under half to an unresolved V gene and leave the rest unexplained. The V and J calls and clone size were taken over from that table, and D and trimming were inferred from the DNA. Here the sample has around 420,000 clones; roughly 88% occur a single time. The biggest ten clones account for 3.6% of the sample.

The receptor chain draws on TRBV3-1 (or the pseudogene TRBV3-2) and TRBJ1-2; matching of 6 bases hints at TRBD1 as the D gene. The origin of this receptor is a person between 18 and 60 years old who received the Ad26.COV2.S COVID-19 vaccine or a placebo. The specimen was peripheral blood, collected in a trial of Ad26.COV2.S vaccine versus placebo. The CDR3 corresponds to CASSLRDTRLGYTF. The DNA sequence is TGTGCCAGCAGCCTCCGGGACACCCGGCTCGGCTACACCTTC.